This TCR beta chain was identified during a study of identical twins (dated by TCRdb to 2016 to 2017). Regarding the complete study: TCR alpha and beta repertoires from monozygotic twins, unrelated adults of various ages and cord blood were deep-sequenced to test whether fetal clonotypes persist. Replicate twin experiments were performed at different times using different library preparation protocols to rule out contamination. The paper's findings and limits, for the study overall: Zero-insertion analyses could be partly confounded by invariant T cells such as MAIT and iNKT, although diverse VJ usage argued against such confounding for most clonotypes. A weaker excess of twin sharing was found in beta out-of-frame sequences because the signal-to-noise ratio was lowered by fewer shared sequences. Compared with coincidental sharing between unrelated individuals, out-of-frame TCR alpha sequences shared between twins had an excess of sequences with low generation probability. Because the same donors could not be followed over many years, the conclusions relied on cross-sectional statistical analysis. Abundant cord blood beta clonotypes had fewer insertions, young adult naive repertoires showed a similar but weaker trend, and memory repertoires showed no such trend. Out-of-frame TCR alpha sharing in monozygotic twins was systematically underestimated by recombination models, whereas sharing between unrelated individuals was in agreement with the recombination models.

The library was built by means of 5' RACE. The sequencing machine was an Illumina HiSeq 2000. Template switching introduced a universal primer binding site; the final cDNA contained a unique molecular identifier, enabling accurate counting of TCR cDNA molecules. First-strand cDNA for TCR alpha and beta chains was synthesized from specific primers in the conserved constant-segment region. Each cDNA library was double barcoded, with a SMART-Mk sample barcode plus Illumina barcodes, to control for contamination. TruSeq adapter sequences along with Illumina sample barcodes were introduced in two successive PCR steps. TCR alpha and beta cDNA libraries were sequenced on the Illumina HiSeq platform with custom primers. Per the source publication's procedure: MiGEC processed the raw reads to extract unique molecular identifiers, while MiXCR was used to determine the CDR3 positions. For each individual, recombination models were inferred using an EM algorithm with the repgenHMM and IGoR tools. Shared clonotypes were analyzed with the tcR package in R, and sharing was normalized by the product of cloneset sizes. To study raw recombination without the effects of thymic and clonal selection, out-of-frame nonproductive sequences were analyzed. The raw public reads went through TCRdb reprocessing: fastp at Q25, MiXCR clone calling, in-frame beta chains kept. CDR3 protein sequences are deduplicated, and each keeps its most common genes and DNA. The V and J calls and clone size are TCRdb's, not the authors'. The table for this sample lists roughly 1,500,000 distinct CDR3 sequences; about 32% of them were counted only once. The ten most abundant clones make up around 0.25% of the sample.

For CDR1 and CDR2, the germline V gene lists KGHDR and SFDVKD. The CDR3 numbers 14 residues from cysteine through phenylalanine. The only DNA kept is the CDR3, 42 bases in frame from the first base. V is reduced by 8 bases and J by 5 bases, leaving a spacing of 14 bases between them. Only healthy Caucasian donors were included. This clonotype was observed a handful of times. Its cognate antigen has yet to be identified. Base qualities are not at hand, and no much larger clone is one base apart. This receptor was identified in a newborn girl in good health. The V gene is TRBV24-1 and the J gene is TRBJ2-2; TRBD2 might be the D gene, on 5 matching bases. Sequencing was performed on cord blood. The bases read TGTGCCACCACACAAACTAGTCCGACCGGGGAGCTGTTTTTT. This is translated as CATTQTSPTGELFF.